This T cell receptor (beta chain) was sequenced in a study of blood T cell repertoires in COVID-19 (dated by TCRdb to about 2020). General notes on the study: Samples covering the acute and convalescent phases of COVID-19 were provided by collaborators in the United States, Italy and Spain. The prospective study material was composed of cDNA or gDNA derived from T cells, B-cell-depleted T cells, or PBMCs. The dataset comprised deeply sampled blood TCRbeta repertoires from subjects exposed to, actively infected with, or recovered from COVID-19. The repertoires were released in a freely available public database intended as a resource for research on the immune response to SARS-CoV-2. Samples were obtained from the ongoing ImmuneRACE study (first 160 participants) and from 1,000 to 1,500 subjects provided by 6 global collaborators. Sample metadata almost always included a de-identified subject ID, COVID-19 status, age in years and sex. Where HLA class I and class II types were available, the types were taken from metadata supplied by the sample provider, not from assay-based typing.

V and J lose 8 bases and 0 bases, and a span of 13 bases separates them. From a lookup of the germline V gene (reference sequence), CDR1 and CDR2 are GTSNPN and SVGIG. The CDR3 numbers 13 residues from cysteine through phenylalanine. The CDR3 DNA has 39 bases and is translated from base 1. The immunoSEQ Assay, a bias-controlled multiplex PCR, was used to amplify TCRbeta CDR3 regions from genomic DNA. From the authors' description of their analysis: Nucleated cell counts per sample were estimated from amplification of reference gene primers within the assay. To quantify the absolute abundance of each unique TCRbeta CDR3 rearrangement, sequence reads were collapsed and filtered. For each sample, productive Simpson clonality was calculated as the square root of Simpson's diversity index over productive rearrangements. Entries here come from immuneACCESS through TCRdb and include only in-frame sequences with V and J called. Some clones fail to appear in such tables; in the studies checked, an unresolved V gene covers under half of the shortfall, and the cause of the remainder is unknown. V and J calls and clone size are given by that table; D and trimming were obtained from the DNA. The sample table shows roughly 200,000 clones, and around 84% are seen once. The ten largest clones capture 2.5% to 3.5% of the sample.

As to this clone: No antigen is known for it. Qualities for individual bases were not recorded, and no much larger clone is one base off.

Each collaborating institution followed its own protocols to collect whole blood in K2EDTA tubes. For TCRbeta analysis, collaborator samples were shipped as frozen whole blood, as isolated PBMCs, or as DNA extracted from either sample type. General conclusions and limits of the study: How much clinical and demographic metadata was included differed by source and by participant, and the metadata was provided uncurated.

The sequence was collected from a man aged 35-49 years with active or convalescent COVID-19. Sequences were obtained from peripheral blood. Recombination joined TRBV30 with TRBJ1-2; there is no confident call for the D gene. The nucleotide sequence is given as TGTGCCCGACCGGCGGCTGCTAACTATGGCTACACCTTC. This yields the protein CARPAAANYGYTF.